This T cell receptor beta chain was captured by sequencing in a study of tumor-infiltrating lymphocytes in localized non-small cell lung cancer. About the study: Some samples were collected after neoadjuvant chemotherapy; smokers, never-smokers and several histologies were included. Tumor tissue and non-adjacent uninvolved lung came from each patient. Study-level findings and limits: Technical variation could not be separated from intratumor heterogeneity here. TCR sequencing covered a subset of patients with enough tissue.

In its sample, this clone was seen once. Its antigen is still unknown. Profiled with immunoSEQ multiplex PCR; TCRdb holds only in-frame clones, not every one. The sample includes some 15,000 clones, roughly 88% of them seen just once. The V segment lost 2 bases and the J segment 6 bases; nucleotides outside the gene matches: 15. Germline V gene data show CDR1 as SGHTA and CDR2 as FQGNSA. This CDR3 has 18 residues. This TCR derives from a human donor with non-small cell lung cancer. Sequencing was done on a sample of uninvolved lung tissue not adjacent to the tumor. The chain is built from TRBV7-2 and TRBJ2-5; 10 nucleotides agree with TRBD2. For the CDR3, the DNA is TGTGCCAGCAGCTTATCCGTATCGGGAGCGGGGGGGCGAAAGACCCAGTACTTC. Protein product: CASSLSVSGAGGRKTQYF.